This TCR beta chain stems from a study of blood T cell repertoires in COVID-19. Across the study: COVID-19 samples from acute and convalescent phases originated in the United States, Italy and Spain. Nucleic acid was either cDNA or gDNA, and it came from T cells, B-cell-depleted T cells, or PBMCs.

Authors' processing steps: Reference gene primer amplification yielded estimated nucleated cell counts. This table comes from immunoSEQ multiplex PCR, and its TCRdb copy is limited to in-frame clones, with some not included. For V, J and clone size, that table is used; D and trimming come from the DNA. The table has about 110,000 clones, approximately 85% seen once. The germline CDR1 and CDR2 sequences are SGHVS and FQNEAQ. This CDR3 is built from 14 residues. Trimming removed 5 bases from V and 9 bases from J, with 19 bases in between. This chain links TRBV7-8 with TRBJ1-1; D is uncertain. Sequenced input: peripheral blood. The TCR sequence derives from a human donor in a cohort sampled during active COVID-19. The CDR3 region has the DNA TGTGCCAGCAGCCCCGACGGGGTTTCGATGAAAGCTTTCTTT. Translating gives CASSPDGVSMKAFF.